A single sample is the source of the 17 T cell receptor beta chains below, sequenced in a study of T cells after yellow fever vaccination. TCRdb analysed the 5' RACE reads with MiXCR anew, one entry per CDR3 protein. The sample has approximately 610,000 distinct CDR3 sequences, less than 20% seen once. The sequencing here drew on PBMCs, taken 5 to 6 days after the first yellow fever vaccination. The source is a man aged 18 to 35 who received the YFV17D yellow fever vaccine.

This clonotype was observed a few times. This chain joins TRBV10-3 and TRBJ2-4; no firm D call. Germline V gene sequence: CDR1 ENHRY, CDR2 SYGVKD. This CDR3 spans 17 amino acids. Trimming pared 5 bases from V and 0 bases from J, leaving 17 bases between. The CDR3 loop reads CAISPSLDIIAKNIQYF. As DNA, the CDR3 is TGTGCCATCAGTCCTTCGCTAGACATAATAGCCAAAAACATTCAGTACTTC.

The J gene is TRBJ2-1, the V gene TRBV3-1; 9 bases line up with TRBD2. Germline V lookup: CDR1 LGHDT, CDR2 YNNKEL (reference sequence). Trimming removed 8 bases from V and 10 bases from J; junction bases left unmatched: 6. The CDR3 covers 12 residues. As DNA, the CDR3 is TGTGCCAGCTGTAGCGGGGGCAGGGAGCAGTTCTTC. It encodes CASCSGGREQFF.

This clonotype has just a few counts. The chain combines TRBV7-2 with TRBJ2-1, with D possibly TRBD2 on 5 matching bases. This CDR3 spans 13 amino acids. Trimming stripped 0 bases from V and 10 bases from J, with 10 bases between. Germline V gives CDR1 SGHTA, CDR2 FQGNSA. Written as DNA, the CDR3 is TGTGCCAGCAGCTTAGCGGACTTGATGGAGCAGTTCTTC. Its translation is CASSLADLMEQFF.

This clonotype was counted between two and nine times. The V gene is TRBV6-6, the J gene TRBJ1-1; perhaps TRBD1 as D (5 bases). The CDR3 totals 12 residues. V lost 8 bases and J lost 1, with 8 bases in between. Germline V gene sequence: CDR1 MNHNY, CDR2 SVGAGI (reference sequence). CDR3 DNA sequence: TGTGCCAGCGGGGCCTCGAACACTGAAGCTTTCTTT. The encoded protein is CASGASNTEAFF.

The gene calls are TRBV12-5 and TRBJ2-6; 7 bases are a match to TRBD1. The V gene end was trimmed by 5 bases and the J gene end by 4 bases; junction bases not matched to a gene: 14. Germline values: CDR1 LGHNT, CDR2 FRNRAP. The CDR3 consists of 18 residues. The CDR3 region is CASGLRQGRARGANVLTF. The CDR3 DNA is TGTGCTAGTGGTCTTAGACAGGGAAGGGCGCGGGGGGCCAACGTCCTGACTTTC.

The chain couples TRBV7-9 to TRBJ2-1; 8 positions match TRBD2. The CDR3 length is 16 residues. Germline trimming cut 5 bases from V and 0 bases from J; bases unmatched to any gene: 6. CDR1 is SEHNR and CDR2 is FQNEAQ in the germline V gene (reference sequence). The CDR3 reads CASSKTSASSYNEQFF. The CDR3 coding sequence is TGTGCCAGCAGCAAGACTAGCGCCAGCTCCTACAATGAGCAGTTCTTC. The full variable domain, rest sourced from reference TRBV7-9 and TRBJ2-1, is DTGVSQNPRHKITKRGQNVTFRCDPISEHNRLYWYRQTLGQGPEFLTYFQNEAQLEKSRLLSDRFSAERPKGSFSTLEIQRTEQGDSAMYLCASSKTSASSYNEQFFGPGTRLTVL.

This clonotype was counted between two and nine times. This rearrangement joins TRBV7-2 to TRBJ1-2; 7 nucleotides agree with TRBD1. Losses at the gene ends were 6 bases for V and 3 bases for J; bases not matched to a gene: 4. There are 13 residues in the CDR3. Germline CDR1 is SGHTA and CDR2 is FQGNSA. The CDR3 region has the DNA TGTGCCAGCAGATCAGGGGGAGACTATGGCTACACCTTC. Its translation is CASRSGGDYGYTF.

V and J are TRBV15 and TRBJ1-4; 7 nucleotides agree with TRBD1. Germline-derived CDR1 and CDR2 are LNHNV and YYDKDF (reference sequence). The junction had 9 bases not matched to a gene; V was cut back by 5 bases and J by 0 bases. This CDR3 spans 17 amino acids. The CDR3 region has the DNA TGTGCCACCAGCCTCTCGACAGGGATAGCAACTAATGAAAAACTGTTTTTT. Protein: CATSLSTGIATNEKLFF.

Many counts were recorded for this clonotype. CDR3 region: CASSLEEETQYF. The CDR3 nucleotides are TGCGCCAGCAGCTTGGAGGAAGAGACCCAGTACTTC. The chain employs TRBV5-1 and TRBJ2-5; no clear D. Per germline, CDR1 SGHRS and CDR2 YFSETQ. The CDR3 runs to 12 residues. The germline V and J ends were trimmed by 0 bases and 3 bases, with 3 bases remaining between them.

The rearrangement joins TRBV6-6 to TRBJ1-1, with 9 bases matching TRBD1. J lost 4 bases, V lost 8 bases, and 2 bases had no gene match. In germline, CDR1 is MNHNY, CDR2 SVGAGI (reference sequence). The CDR3 is 12 amino acids. CDR3 amino acids: CASDRGTTEAFF. The CDR3 DNA sequence: TGTGCCAGCGACAGGGGGACCACTGAAGCTTTCTTT.

This clonotype was observed a few times. The rearrangement links TRBV5-1 to TRBJ2-1, with D perhaps matching TRBD1 (5 bases). Germline V gene data show CDR1 as SGHRS and CDR2 as YFSETQ. CDR3 length: 16 amino acids. V was pared by 2 bases and J by 8 bases, with 20 bases between. The CDR3 sequence is CASSLGPQGGFDEQFF. The CDR3 DNA sequence: TGCGCCAGCAGCTTAGGCCCCCAGGGTGGGTTCGATGAGCAGTTCTTC.

The chain uses TRBV4-1 and TRBJ2-5; 7 positions agree with TRBD2. The ends lost 3 bases at V and 2 bases at J; junction bases unmatched: 9. Germline lookup yields CDR1 MGHRA and CDR2 YSYEKL. The CDR3 spans 16 residues. Here the CDR3 reads CASSHRGGREQETQYF. In DNA, the CDR3 is TGCGCCAGCAGCCATCGCGGGGGTCGCGAGCAAGAGACCCAGTACTTC.

The chain combines TRBV6-5 with TRBJ2-3; D perhaps matches TRBD2 (6 bases). The CDR3 covers 16 residues. V lost 1 base to trimming and J lost 1 base, with 12 bases between them. Germline V CDR1 and CDR2: MNHEY, SVGAGI. This chain's CDR3 is CASSYLPTGGTDTQYF. The CDR3 region has the DNA TGTGCCAGCAGTTACTTGCCCACGGGGGGCACAGATACGCAGTATTTT.

This clonotype was found a few times. The rearrangement joins TRBV11-2 to TRBJ2-5; 10 nucleotides match TRBD1. The CDR3 totals 15 residues. V trimming: 2 bases; J trimming: 5 bases; junction bases outside the gene matches: 5. The germline V gene has CDR1 SGHAT and CDR2 FQNNGV. The chain's CDR3 is CASSLWDRGMETQYF. In DNA, the CDR3 is TGTGCCAGCAGCTTATGGGACAGGGGCATGGAGACCCAGTACTTC.

The count of this clonotype is one. A much larger clone lies a single base off, so this may be a read error. The V call is TRBV4-1, the J call TRBJ2-7; D gene unclear. The CDR3 consists of 13 residues. CDR1 is MGHRA, CDR2 YSYEKL, per germline. V was clipped by 0 bases and J by 9 bases, with 12 bases between them. CDR3 DNA sequence: TGCGCCAGCAGCCAAGATGAAGTGGGCGGGCAGTACTTC. Translated, it gives CASSQDEVGGQYF.

The CDR3 protein is CASGEARKETQYF. CDR3 DNA sequence: TGTGCCAGCGGGGAGGCCCGAAAAGAGACCCAGTACTTC. The chain carries TRBV7-2 and TRBJ2-5; D may be TRBD2 (6 bases). Germline values: CDR1 SGHTA, CDR2 FQGNSA. This CDR3 has 13 residues. The ends were cut back, 8 bases at V and 3 bases at J, with 13 bases in the middle.

This clonotype turned up a few times. This rearrangement joins TRBV5-1 to TRBJ2-7; D could derive from TRBD1 or TRBD2 (6 bases each). V dropped 0 bases and J dropped 4 bases, with 11 bases sitting between them. The CDR3 totals 14 residues. The V gene's germline CDR1 is SGHRS and CDR2 YFSETQ. The chain's CDR3 is CASSLEGGRYEQYF. In DNA form, the CDR3 reads TGCGCCAGCAGCTTGGAGGGGGGTAGGTACGAGCAGTACTTC.